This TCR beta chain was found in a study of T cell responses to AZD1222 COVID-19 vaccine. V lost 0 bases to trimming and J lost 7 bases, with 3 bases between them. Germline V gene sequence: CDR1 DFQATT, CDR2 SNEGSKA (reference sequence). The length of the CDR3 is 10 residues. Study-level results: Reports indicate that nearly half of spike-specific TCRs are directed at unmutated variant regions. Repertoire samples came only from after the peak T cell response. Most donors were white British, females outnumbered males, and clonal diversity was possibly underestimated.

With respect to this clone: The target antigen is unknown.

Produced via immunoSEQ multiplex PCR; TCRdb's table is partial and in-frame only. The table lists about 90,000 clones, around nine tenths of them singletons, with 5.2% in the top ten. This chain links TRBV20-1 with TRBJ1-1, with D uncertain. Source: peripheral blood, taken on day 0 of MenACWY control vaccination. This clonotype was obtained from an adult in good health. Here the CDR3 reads CSARDHEAFF. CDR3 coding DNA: TGCAGTGCTAGAGACCATGAAGCTTTCTTT.